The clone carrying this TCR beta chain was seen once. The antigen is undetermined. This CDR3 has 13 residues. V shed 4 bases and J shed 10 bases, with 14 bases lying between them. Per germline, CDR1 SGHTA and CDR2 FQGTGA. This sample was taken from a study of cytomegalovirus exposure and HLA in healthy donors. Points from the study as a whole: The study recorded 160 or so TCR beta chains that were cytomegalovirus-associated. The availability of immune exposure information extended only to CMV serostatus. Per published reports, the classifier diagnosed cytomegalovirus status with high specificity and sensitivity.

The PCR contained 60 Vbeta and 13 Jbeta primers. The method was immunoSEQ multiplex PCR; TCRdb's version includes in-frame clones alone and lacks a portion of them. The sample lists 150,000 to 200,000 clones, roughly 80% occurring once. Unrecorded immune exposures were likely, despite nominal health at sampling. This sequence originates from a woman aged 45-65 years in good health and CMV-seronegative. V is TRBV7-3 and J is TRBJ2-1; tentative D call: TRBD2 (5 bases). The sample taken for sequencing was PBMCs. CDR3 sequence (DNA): TGTGCCAGCAGCTCCCGCGGGCCTAGGGAGCAGTTCTTC. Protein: CASSSRGPREQFF. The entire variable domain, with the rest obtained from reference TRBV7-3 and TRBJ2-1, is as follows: GAGVSQTPSNKVTEKGKYVELRCDPISGHTALYWYRQSLGQGPEFLIYFQGTGAADDSGLPNDRFFAVRPEGSVSTLKIQRTERGDSAVYLCASSSRGPREQFFGPGTRLTVL.